The text below deals with one T cell receptor beta chain. Its antigen remains unidentified. The sample originates from a study of T cell repertoires in cytomegalovirus infection. Study at large: Indicated by public TCR beta signatures were CMV infection and matching HLA type.

One entry per CDR3 protein results from TCRdb running MiXCR on the reads. Altogether some 800,000 distinct CDR3 sequences are present, almost 30% being singletons, with the ten largest covering around 13%. The trim removed 3 bases at V and 4 bases at J, leaving 9 bases unmatched. This CDR3 region has 17 residues. The study, taken as a whole, reports: The study identified carriers of CMV plus the relevant HLA from cumulative public TCR beta family frequency. Clonotypes of TCR beta that were HLA-C-restricted and CMV-specific dominated the ex vivo response.

The specimen was cultured CD8+ T cells from PBMCs, collected from culture after CMV antigen stimulation. The V call is TRBV12-3 or TRBV12-4, the J call TRBJ2-3, with 11 bases aligning to TRBD2. This TCR was recovered from a human donor in good health (CMV status not recorded). Some clones in this sample may be carry-over from other donors' samples. The CDR3 nucleotides read TGTGCCAGCAGTTTTCTCGTCCTAGCGGGGGGCCCAGATACGCAGTATTTT. The encoded protein is CASSFLVLAGGPDTQYF.